The clone carrying this T cell receptor (beta chain) was detected only a few times. Its antigen is unknown. One end of the junction does not line up with germline, which may come from a read error. Four subsets defined by PD-1 and/or TIGIT were sorted from live CD3+CD8+TCRalphabeta+ cells. Each library started from around 14 ng of total RNA using the QIAseq Immune Repertoire TCR panel. A single record per CDR3 protein comes from TCRdb applying MiXCR to the reads. The sample includes roughly 1,300 distinct CDR3 sequences, 10% to 13% seen only once; the top ten take around an eighth. There are 12 residues in the CDR3. Germline CDR1 LGHDT, CDR2 YNNKEL (reference sequence). The data were obtained in a study of circulating CD8 cells and anti-PD-1 response in melanoma. General study results and limits: Published repertoire comparisons used only baseline and M1 samples from a small cohort with few responders.

The receptor was isolated from a human donor with melanoma. This rearrangement joins TRBV3-1 to TRBJ2-1; the D gene is possibly TRBD2 (6 bases). Sequencing was performed on CD8+ T cells from PBMCs, taken at baseline or after one month of anti-PD-1 therapy (not recorded which). The CDR3 here is CASSHGGNELFF. DNA for the CDR3: TGTGCCAGCTCCCATGGGGGGAATGAGCTGTTCTTC.